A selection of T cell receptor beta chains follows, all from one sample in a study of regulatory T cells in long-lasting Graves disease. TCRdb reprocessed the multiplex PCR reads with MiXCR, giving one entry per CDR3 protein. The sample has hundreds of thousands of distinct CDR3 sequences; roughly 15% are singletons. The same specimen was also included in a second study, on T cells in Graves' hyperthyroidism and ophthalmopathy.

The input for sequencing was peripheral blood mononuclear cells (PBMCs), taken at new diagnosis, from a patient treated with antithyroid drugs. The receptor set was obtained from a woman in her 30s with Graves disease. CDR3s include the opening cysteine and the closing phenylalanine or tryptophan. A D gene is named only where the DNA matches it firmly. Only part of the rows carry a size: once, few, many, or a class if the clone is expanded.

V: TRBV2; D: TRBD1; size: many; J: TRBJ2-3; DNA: TGTGCCAGCAGTGAACCCGGGACAGTCACAGATACGCAGTATTTT; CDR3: CASSEPGTVTDTQYF
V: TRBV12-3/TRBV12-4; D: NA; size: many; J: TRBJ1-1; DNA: TGTGCCAGCAGTTTACCCGAGAACACTGAAGCTTTCTTT; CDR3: CASSLPENTEAFF
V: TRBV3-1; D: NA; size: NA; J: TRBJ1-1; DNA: TGTGCCAGCAGCCAAGAGGTACAGGGCACTGAAGCTTTCTTT; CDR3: CASSQEVQGTEAFF
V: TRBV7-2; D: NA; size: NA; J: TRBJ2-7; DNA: TGTGCCAGCAGCTTCCGGGACTTCTCCTACGAGCAGTACTTC; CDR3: CASSFRDFSYEQYF
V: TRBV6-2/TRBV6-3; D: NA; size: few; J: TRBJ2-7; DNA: TGTGCCAGCAGTCGGACCCGGGACATTTTCCGCGAGCAGTACTTC; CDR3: CASSRTRDIFREQYF
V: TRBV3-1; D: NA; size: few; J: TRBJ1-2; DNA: TGTGCCAGCAGCCTCCTGGCAGGGCGAGAGGGCTACACCTTC; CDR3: CASSLLAGREGYTF
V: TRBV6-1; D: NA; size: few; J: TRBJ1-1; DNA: TGTGCCAGCGAGCTAACATCTAACACTGAAGCTTTCTTT; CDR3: CASELTSNTEAFF
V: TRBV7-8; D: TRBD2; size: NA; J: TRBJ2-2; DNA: TGTGCCACAAGGCGGGGCGGGAGGACCATGGCGAACACCGGGGAGCTGTTTTTT; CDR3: CATRRGGRTMANTGELFF
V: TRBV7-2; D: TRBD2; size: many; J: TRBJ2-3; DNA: TGTGCCAGCCAGCGGGGGATTACAGATACGCAGTATTTT; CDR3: CASQRGITDTQYF
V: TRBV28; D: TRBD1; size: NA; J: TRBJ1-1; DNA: TGTGCCAGCAGTAGCCCGGGACAGGGAACTGAAGCTTTCTTT; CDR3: CASSSPGQGTEAFF
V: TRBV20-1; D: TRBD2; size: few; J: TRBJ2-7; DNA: TGCAGTGCTAAAAGCCCGGGACTAGCCTTAACCTACGAGCAGTACTTC; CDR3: CSAKSPGLALTYEQYF
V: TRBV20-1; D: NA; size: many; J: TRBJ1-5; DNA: TGCAGTGCTAGGTATAGCAATCAGCCCCAGCATTTT; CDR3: CSARYSNQPQHF
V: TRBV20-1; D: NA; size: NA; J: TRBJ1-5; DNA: TGCAGTGCCCTCGAGGGGTGGGATCAGCCCCAGCATTTT; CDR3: CSALEGWDQPQHF
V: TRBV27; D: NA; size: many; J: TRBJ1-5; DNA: TGTGCCAGCAGTTTTGAGGGAGTAGGCAATCAGCCCCAGCATTTT; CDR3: CASSFEGVGNQPQHF
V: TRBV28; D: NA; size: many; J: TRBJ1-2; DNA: TGTGCCAGCACTTATGGCTATGGCTACACCTTC; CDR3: CASTYGYGYTF
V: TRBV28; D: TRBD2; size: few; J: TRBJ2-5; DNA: TGTGCCAGCAGTTTGTGGCGGGAGCCGAAAGAGACCCAGTACTTC; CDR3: CASSLWREPKETQYF
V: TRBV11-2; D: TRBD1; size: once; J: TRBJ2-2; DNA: TGTGCCAGCACCATGGACAGGGTAGACACCGGGGAGCTGTTTTTT; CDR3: CASTMDRVDTGELFF
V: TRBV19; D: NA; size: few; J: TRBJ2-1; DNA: TGTGCCAGTAGTATCGGGCGAGCAAAGGCTAGCAAATCCTACAATGAGCAGTTCTTC; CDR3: CASSIGRAKASKSYNEQFF
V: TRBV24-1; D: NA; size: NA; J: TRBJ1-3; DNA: TGTGCCACCAGTGATTACAGCGGCGGCTCCATATATTTT; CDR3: CATSDYSGGSIYF
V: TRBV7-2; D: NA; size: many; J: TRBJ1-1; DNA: TGTGCCAGCAGCTTCCGTTCTGAAGCTTTCTTT; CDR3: CASSFRSEAFF
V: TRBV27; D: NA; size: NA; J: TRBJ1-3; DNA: TGTGCCAGCAGGGCCCTATCCTCTGGAAACACCATATATTTT; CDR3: CASRALSSGNTIYF
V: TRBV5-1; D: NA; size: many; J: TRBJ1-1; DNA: TGCGCCAGCAGCTTGGCCGGCGGGACTCTGAACACTGAAGCTTTCTTT; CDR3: CASSLAGGTLNTEAFF
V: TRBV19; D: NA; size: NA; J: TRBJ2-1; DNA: TGTGCCAGTAGTATGCTGATAGGGGAGCAGTTCTTC; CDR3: CASSMLIGEQFF
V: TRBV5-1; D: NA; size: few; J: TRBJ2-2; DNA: TGCGCCAGCAGCTTACAGGTCCCCGGGGAGCTGTTTTTT; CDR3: CASSLQVPGELFF
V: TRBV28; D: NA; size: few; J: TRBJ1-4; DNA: TGTGCCAGCAGTTTAAGCCAGACACCTTCTAATGAAAAACTGTTTTTT; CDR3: CASSLSQTPSNEKLFF
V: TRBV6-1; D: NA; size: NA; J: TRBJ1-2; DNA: TGTGCCAGCAGACCCGGACGGTACTATGGCTACACCTTC; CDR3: CASRPGRYYGYTF
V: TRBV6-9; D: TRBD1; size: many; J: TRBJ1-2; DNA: TGTGCCAGCAGTTATCCGGGACAGGGGGACTATGGCTACACCTTC; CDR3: CASSYPGQGDYGYTF
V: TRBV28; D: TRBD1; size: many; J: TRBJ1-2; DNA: TGTGCCAGCAGACCCCGCTTGAGGGGGCACGACTATGGCTACACCTTC; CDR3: CASRPRLRGHDYGYTF
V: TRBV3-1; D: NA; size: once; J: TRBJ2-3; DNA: TGTGCCAGCAGCCCTCCTCGGGCAGATACGCAGTATTTT; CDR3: CASSPPRADTQYF
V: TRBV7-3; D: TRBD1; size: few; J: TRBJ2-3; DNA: TGTGCCAGCAGCTTATCCGGGACAGGGGGAATCGCAGATACGCAGTATTTT; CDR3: CASSLSGTGGIADTQYF
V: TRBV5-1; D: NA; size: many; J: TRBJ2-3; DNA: TGCGCCAGCACCGCGAGTTATACGCAGTATTTT; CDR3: CASTASYTQYF
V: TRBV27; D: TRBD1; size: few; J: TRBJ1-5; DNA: TGTGCCAGCAGTGCCCGGACAGGGCTCGATCAGCCCCAGCATTTT; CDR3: CASSARTGLDQPQHF
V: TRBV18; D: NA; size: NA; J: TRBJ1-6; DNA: TGTGCCAGCTCACCCTCACAGCAATCGCCGGGGTCACCCCTCCACTTT; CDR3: CASSPSQQSPGSPLHF
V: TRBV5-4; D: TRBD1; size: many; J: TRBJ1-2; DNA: TGTGCCAGCAGCTCCTCTCCGGGACAGGGCTGGGGCTACACCTTC; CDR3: CASSSSPGQGWGYTF
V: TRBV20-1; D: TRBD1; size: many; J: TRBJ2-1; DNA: TGCAGTGCTAGCTTCAGCAGGGGGAAAGCCTACAATGAGCAGTTCTTC; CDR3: CSASFSRGKAYNEQFF
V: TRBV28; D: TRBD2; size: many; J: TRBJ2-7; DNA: TGTGCCAGCAGTTTATGGGGGGGACTAGCGGGAGGCGAGCAGTACTTC; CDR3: CASSLWGGLAGGEQYF
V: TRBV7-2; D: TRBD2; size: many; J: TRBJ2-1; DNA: TGTGCCAGCAGCTCCCCGGGACTAGCGAGAAATGAGCAGTTCTTC; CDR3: CASSSPGLARNEQFF
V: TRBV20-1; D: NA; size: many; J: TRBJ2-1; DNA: TGCAGTGCTAGTCTGGGGGTAACTAGCACCGATGAGCAGTTCTTC; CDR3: CSASLGVTSTDEQFF
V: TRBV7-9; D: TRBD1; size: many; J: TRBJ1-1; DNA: TGTGCCAGCAGCTTGCAGGGGGCTGGGAACACTGAAGCTTTCTTT; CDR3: CASSLQGAGNTEAFF
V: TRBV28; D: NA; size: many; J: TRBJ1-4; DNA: TGTGCCAGCAGAACGTGGGGCCGAGAGGACGCAACTAATGAAAAACTGTTTTTT; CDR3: CASRTWGREDATNEKLFF
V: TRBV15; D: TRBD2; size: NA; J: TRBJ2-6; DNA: TGTGCCACCAGCGGGGGGGTGACCTCTGGGGCCAACGTCCTGACTTTC; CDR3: CATSGGVTSGANVLTF